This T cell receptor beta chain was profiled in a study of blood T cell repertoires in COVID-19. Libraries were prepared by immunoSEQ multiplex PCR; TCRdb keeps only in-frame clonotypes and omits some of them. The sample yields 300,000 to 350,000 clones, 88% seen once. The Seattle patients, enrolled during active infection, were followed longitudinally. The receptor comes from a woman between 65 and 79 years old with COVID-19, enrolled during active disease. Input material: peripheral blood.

This CDR3 reads CASKEQNTEAFF. In DNA form, the CDR3 reads TGTGCCAGTAAAGAACAGAACACTGAAGCTTTCTTT. The chain uses TRBV19 and TRBJ1-1; no clear D. Germline CDR1 and CDR2: LNHDA and SQIVND (reference sequence). The germline V and J ends were trimmed by 7 bases and 1 base, with 7 bases remaining between them. The CDR3 contains 12 residues.